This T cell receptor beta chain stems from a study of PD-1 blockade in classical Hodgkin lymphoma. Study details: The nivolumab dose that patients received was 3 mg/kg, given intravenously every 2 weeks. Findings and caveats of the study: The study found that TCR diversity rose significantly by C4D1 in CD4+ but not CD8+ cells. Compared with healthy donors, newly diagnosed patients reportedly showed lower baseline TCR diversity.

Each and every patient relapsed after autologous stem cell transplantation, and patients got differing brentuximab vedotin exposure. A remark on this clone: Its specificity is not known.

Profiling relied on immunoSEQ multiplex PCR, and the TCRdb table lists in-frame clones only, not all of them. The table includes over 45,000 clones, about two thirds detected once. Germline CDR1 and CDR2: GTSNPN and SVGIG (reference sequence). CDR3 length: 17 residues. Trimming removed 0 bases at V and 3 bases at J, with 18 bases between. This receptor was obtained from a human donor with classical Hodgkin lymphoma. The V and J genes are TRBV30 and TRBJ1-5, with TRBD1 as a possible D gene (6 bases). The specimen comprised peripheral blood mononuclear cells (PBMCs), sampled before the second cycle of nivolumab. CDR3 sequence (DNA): TGTGCCTGGAGTGTATGGGGGCACACAGGGTCCAATCAGCCCCAGCATTTT. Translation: CAWSVWGHTGSNQPQHF.